Below, 20 T cell receptor beta chains from the same sample are listed, as sequenced in a study of blood T cell repertoires in COVID-19. Method: immunoSEQ multiplex PCR; TCRdb's copy keeps in-frame clones and lacks some. Of roughly 250,000 clones in the sample, roughly 87% were seen once. The sample was PBMCs or T cells enriched from blood (not recorded which). All receptors derive from a young woman with acute COVID-19.

The V gene is TRBV10-3, the J gene TRBJ1-6, with D unclear. CDR1 ENHRY and CDR2 SYGVKD come from the germline V gene. The V end was cut by 6 bases, the J end by 6 bases, with 21 bases between. This CDR3 is 17 amino acids long. The CDR3 DNA reads TGTGCCATCAGCCAAAGCCTAAGTGAGAGTGGTAATTCACCCCTCCACTTT. It translates to CAISQSLSESGNSPLHF.

The rearrangement uses TRBV29-1 and TRBJ2-1; weak D call: TRBD2 (6 bases). Trimming left V 7 bases short and J 8 bases short, with 18 bases between. Germline V lookup: CDR1 SQVTM, CDR2 ANQGSEA. The CDR3 has 13 residues. The CDR3 DNA reads as TGCAGCGCCCCCCCCGGGAGCTCAGATGAGCAGTTCTTC. This translates into CSAPPGSSDEQFF.

V and J are TRBV15 and TRBJ2-1; TRBD1 matches 8 bases. J lost 10 bases, V lost 5 bases, and 13 bases had no gene match. The germline CDR1 and CDR2 sequences are LNHNV and YYDKDF (reference sequence). CDR3 length: 15 amino acids. CDR3 coding DNA: TGTGCCACCAGCTCCCACCTCGGACAGGGCATAGAGCAGTTCTTC. It specifies CATSSHLGQGIEQFF.

This clone has a single count. The rearrangement joins TRBV2 to TRBJ2-5; 9 nucleotides align to TRBD2. The germline CDR1 and CDR2 sequences are SNHLY and FYNNEI. The CDR3 extends over 17 amino acids. V lost 3 bases, J lost 1 base, and 9 bases stayed unmatched. CDR3 nucleotides: TGTGCCAGCAGTGACCTTAGGCTAGCGGGGCGCCAAGAGACCCAGTACTTC. It specifies CASSDLRLAGRQETQYF.

The chain joins TRBV5-1 to TRBJ2-7, with 8 positions matching TRBD1. Looked up from germline, CDR1 is SGHRS and CDR2 is YFSETQ. The CDR3 is made up of 14 amino acids. J was trimmed by 5 bases and V by 4 bases; bases with no gene match: 8. CDR3 DNA sequence: TGCGCCAGCAGCATTGGGACAGGCGGGAACGAGCAGTACTTC. This gives the protein CASSIGTGGNEQYF.

This chain links TRBV28 with TRBJ2-5, with TRBD1 as a possible D gene (6 bases). V was pared by 8 bases and J by 1 base, with 20 bases between. The CDR3 extends over 16 amino acids. Germline V gene sequence: CDR1 MDHEN, CDR2 SYDVKM. CDR3 residues: CASRDGGQGFQETQYF. The CDR3 nucleotides are TGTGCCAGCCGTGACGGCGGGCAGGGGTTCCAAGAGACCCAGTACTTC.

This chain uses TRBV4-1 with TRBJ2-5, with 7 bases lining up with TRBD1. CDR3 length: 15 residues. Germline assignment: CDR1 MGHRA and CDR2 YSYEKL. J was trimmed by 1 base and V by 0 bases; bases with no gene match: 2. The CDR3 DNA sequence: TGCGCCAGCAGCCAAGACGCAGGGGGCCAAGAGACCCAGTACTTC. Its translation is CASSQDAGGQETQYF.

V is TRBV6-5 and J is TRBJ1-5; TRBD1 is a possible D gene (5 bases). Germline V CDR1 and CDR2: MNHEY, SVGAGI. This CDR3 comprises 14 residues. V was shortened by 10 bases and J by 0 bases, with 13 bases between the two germline ends. CDR3 coding DNA: TGTGCCACCGCGGGGGAGTATAGCAATCAGCCCCAGCATTTT. It encodes CATAGEYSNQPQHF.

V and J are TRBV20-1 and TRBJ1-2; no reliable D call. V was cut by 6 bases and J by 2 bases, with 4 bases left in between. The CDR3 is 10 residues long. In germline, CDR1 is DFQATT, CDR2 SNEGSKA (reference sequence). CDR3 DNA: TGCAGTGCCTTAAACTATGGCTACACCTTC. As protein: CSALNYGYTF.

This clone turned up a few times. J is TRBJ1-3 and V is TRBV7-3; possible D gene TRBD1, 6 bases. From germline, CDR1 is SGHTA and CDR2 FQGTGA. This CDR3 region has 16 residues. The V gene lost 5 bases and the J gene lost 2 bases, with 16 bases spanning the gap. In nucleotides, the CDR3 is TGTGCCAGCAGCCCCGGAGGCGGGGGGCCTGGAAACACCATATATTTT. This translates into CASSPGGGGPGNTIYF.

The chain combines TRBV9 with TRBJ2-3; TRBD2 aligns across 9 bases. There are 15 residues in the CDR3. The J segment lost 9 bases and the V segment lost 2 bases, leaving 10 bases of the junction unmatched. Germline CDR1 and CDR2: SGDLS and YYNGEE. CDR3: CASSVGASGMGTQYF. CDR3 DNA sequence: TGTGCCAGCAGCGTTGGTGCTAGCGGGATGGGGACGCAGTATTTT.

The chain employs TRBV19 and TRBJ1-5; TRBD1 is a possible D gene (6 bases). Trimming left V 10 bases short and J 0 bases short, with 13 bases between. Germline V lookup: CDR1 LNHDA, CDR2 SQIVND (reference sequence). The CDR3 sequence is 14 residues long. CDR3 sequence (DNA): TGTGCCACTAGACAGGTTTATAGCAATCAGCCCCAGCATTTT. Residues: CATRQVYSNQPQHF.

The gene calls are TRBV2 and TRBJ2-5; D possibly corresponds to TRBD2 (7 bases). V was trimmed by 4 bases and J by 1 base, leaving 13 bases between them. The germline V gene has CDR1 SNHLY and CDR2 FYNNEI. This CDR3 is built from 15 residues. The CDR3 DNA reads TGTGCCAGCAGTGGGGGGCGGGGGACCCAAGAGACCCAGTACTTC. Translation: CASSGGRGTQETQYF.

The CDR3 protein is CASSVGPGSSGANVLTF. In DNA, the CDR3 is TGTGCCAGCAGCGTAGGGCCGGGGAGCTCTGGGGCCAACGTCCTGACTTTC. The chain uses TRBV9 and TRBJ2-6; TRBD2 might be the D (5 bases). Trimming shortened V by 0 bases and J by 0 bases, and 10 bases separated the two germline ends. Germline lookup yields CDR1 SGDLS and CDR2 YYNGEE. The CDR3 extends over 17 amino acids. The variable domain in full, completed from reference TRBV9 and TRBJ2-6, reads DSGVTQTPKHLITATGQRVTLRCSPRSGDLSVYWYQQSLDQGLQFLIQYYNGEERAKGNILERFSAQQFPDLHSELNLSSLELGDSALYFCASSVGPGSSGANVLTFGAGSRLTVL.

J is TRBJ2-7 and V is TRBV7-2; 9 bases are shared with TRBD2. The CDR3 is made up of 16 amino acids. Germline V lookup: CDR1 SGHTA, CDR2 FQGNSA. V lost 1 base and J lost 0; bases outside the gene matches: 4. The CDR3 sequence is CASSLEPSGISYEQYF. The CDR3 region has the DNA TGTGCCAGCAGCTTAGAACCTAGCGGGATCTCCTACGAGCAGTACTTC.

The chain couples TRBV13 to TRBJ2-5, with D possibly being TRBD2 (5 bases). Trimming cost V 7 bases and J 9 bases, with 27 bases left between them. Germline CDR1 and CDR2: PRHDT and FYEKMQ (reference sequence). CDR3 length: 16 amino acids. The CDR3 is CASTSLRAKRRPPQYF. DNA for the CDR3: TGTGCCAGCACCTCGCTGAGGGCCAAGAGACGTCCCCCCCAGTACTTC.

The chain employs TRBV4-1 and TRBJ2-3; D not resolved. Per germline, CDR1 MGHRA and CDR2 YSYEKL. CDR3 size: 15 residues. Trimming left V 0 bases short and J 0 bases short, with 7 bases between. In nucleotides, the CDR3 is TGCGCCAGCAGCCAAGAAGACATGAGCACAGATACGCAGTATTTT. Amino acid sequence: CASSQEDMSTDTQYF.

This chain connects TRBV23-1 to TRBJ2-1; TRBD2 agrees at 16 bases. TRBV23-1 is an ORF; its function is uncertain. V shed 8 bases, J shed 7 bases, and the junction held 17 bases outside the gene matches. This CDR3 has 19 residues. CDR3 loop: CASLRPGLAGGPSRNEQFF. In DNA form, the CDR3 reads TGCGCCAGCTTACGTCCGGGACTAGCGGGAGGGCCAAGTCGAAATGAGCAGTTCTTC.

This clone was detected once. The chain is built from TRBV2 and TRBJ2-7; 8 bases are a match to TRBD1. The CDR3 extends over 13 amino acids. Per the germline V gene, CDR1 is SNHLY and CDR2 is FYNNEI. V shed 6 bases, J shed 5 bases, and the junction held 6 bases outside the gene matches. The CDR3 spells CASRGQGLNEQYF. The CDR3 bases are TGTGCCAGCAGAGGACAGGGTTTGAACGAGCAGTACTTC.

The chain links TRBV12-3 or TRBV12-4 to TRBJ1-5, with D uncertain. Trimming took off 5 bases at V and 6 bases at J, with 11 bases between the two ends. This CDR3 has 13 amino acids. The chain's CDR3 is CASSEGRGQPQHF. Written as DNA, the CDR3 is TGTGCCAGCAGTGAAGGTCGGGGTCAGCCCCAGCATTTT.